This TCR beta chain was sequenced in a study of CD8 T cells in Susac syndrome. Looking at the study overall: Within the sequenced Susac syndrome patient group, six exhibited active disease and fewer than ten were in remission. Patients with Susac syndrome were therapy-naive, on corticosteroids, or on intravenous immunoglobulin alone at blood draw.

The TEMRA cells underwent FACS enrichment, while the CD8+ and CD4+ T cells underwent negative isolation. RNA amounts of roughly 0.45 to 1 ug underwent reverse transcription with random hexamers. Amplification of the TCR beta CDR3 was carried out by immunoSEQ multiplex PCR, which spanned a total of 54 Vbeta and 13 Jbeta segments. TCRdb fed the immunoSEQ multiplex PCR reads into MiXCR, producing one record per CDR3 protein. The table includes approximately 190,000 distinct CDR3 sequences, around 95% detected once. Sequenced sample: CD4+ T cells from PBMCs. This clonotype was sampled from a human donor with Susac syndrome.

CDR3 amino acids: CASSVVPAGYQETQYF. In DNA, the CDR3 is TGTGCCAGCAGCGTAGTTCCAGCGGGGTACCAAGAGACCCAGTACTTC. This rearrangement joins TRBV9 to TRBJ2-5, with TRBD2 identical over 7 bases. The germline CDR1 and CDR2 sequences are SGDLS and YYNGEE. CDR3 length equals 16 residues. V gave up 0 bases and J gave up 0 bases; unmatched junction bases: 5.